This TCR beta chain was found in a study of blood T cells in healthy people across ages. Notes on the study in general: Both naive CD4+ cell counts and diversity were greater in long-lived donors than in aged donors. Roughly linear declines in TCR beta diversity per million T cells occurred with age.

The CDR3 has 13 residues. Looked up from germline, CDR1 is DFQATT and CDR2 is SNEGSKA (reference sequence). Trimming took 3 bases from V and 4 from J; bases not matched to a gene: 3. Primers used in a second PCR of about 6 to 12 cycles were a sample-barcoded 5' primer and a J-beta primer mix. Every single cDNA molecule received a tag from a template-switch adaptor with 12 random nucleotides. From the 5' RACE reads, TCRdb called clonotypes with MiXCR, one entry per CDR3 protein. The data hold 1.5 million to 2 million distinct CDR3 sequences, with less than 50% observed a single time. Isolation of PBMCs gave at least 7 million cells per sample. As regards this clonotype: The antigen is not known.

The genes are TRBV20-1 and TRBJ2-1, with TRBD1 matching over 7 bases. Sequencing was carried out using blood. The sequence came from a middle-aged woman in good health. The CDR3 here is CSARPGQYNEQFF. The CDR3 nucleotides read TGCAGTGCTAGGCCGGGACAGTACAATGAGCAGTTCTTC.